The clone carrying this T cell receptor beta chain was observed at least ten times. TCRdb called the 5' RACE reads again in MiXCR, with one record for every CDR3 protein. Here the sample spans about 26,000 distinct CDR3 sequences, approximately 4.2% being singletons. The data belong to a study of T cells after yellow fever vaccination. In the study overall: CD3, CD45RA, CCR7 and CD95 defined the sorted EM, EMRA, CM and Tscm memory subsets. Study results and limitations: In post-booster samples, most primary-vaccination clones reappeared (96% CD4, approximately 91% CD8).

CDR3 length equals 16 residues. Germline V CDR1 and CDR2: SGHRS, YFSETQ. The trim removed 5 bases at V and 3 bases at J, leaving 10 bases unmatched. The source is a man younger than 35 who received the YFV17D yellow fever vaccine. The chain couples TRBV5-1 to TRBJ2-5; 10 bases align to TRBD2. This specimen consisted of PBMCs, either bulk or a sorted T-cell subset (CD4+, CD8+, memory, or dextramer-sorted; not recorded which), obtained on the day of the yellow fever booster vaccination. In nucleotides, the CDR3 is TGCGCCAGCAGTAAGGGGCTAGCGGGGGCAAAAGAGACCCAGTACTTC. Protein product: CASSKGLAGAKETQYF.